This TCR beta chain was recorded in a study of blood T cell repertoires in COVID-19. The wider study: The United States, Italy and Spain supplied acute and convalescent COVID-19 samples. Sample material is recorded as cDNA or gDNA derived from T cells, B-cell-depleted T cells, or PBMCs.

The assay was immunoSEQ multiplex PCR, and TCRdb's table has in-frame clones only and misses some. Of nearly 350,000 clones listed, around 91% are singletons. This CDR3 spans 15 amino acids. J was trimmed by 0 bases and V by 2 bases; bases with no gene match: 3. Germline V CDR1 and CDR2: SGHDT, YYEEEE. The sequence was obtained from a woman between 18 and 29 years old who had recovered from COVID-19. The sequencing input was peripheral blood. This chain links TRBV5-6 with TRBJ2-3, with 7 bases identical to TRBD2. Written as DNA, the CDR3 is TGTGCCAGCAGCTTACTAGCGATTAGCACAGATACGCAGTATTTT. It yields the protein CASSLLAISTDTQYF.